These 8 T cell receptor beta chains were sequenced from one sample in a study of T cells in Graves' hyperthyroidism and ophthalmopathy. The source material, RNA transcripts, was used to amplify TCR beta CDR3 regions. The study used the HTBI primer set for a first-round RT-PCR of the TCR CDR3. In TCRdb, the multiplex PCR reads were re-called with MiXCR into one record per CDR3 protein. Among some 500,000 distinct CDR3 sequences, around 24% were seen once, and the ten largest hold 11%. Input material: blood. These receptors were collected from a woman in her 30s with Graves' ophthalmopathy.

The sample holds many counts of this clonotype. The V call is TRBV25-1, the J call TRBJ2-2; 7 bases are shared with TRBD1. CDR3 length equals 13 residues. Germline assignment: CDR1 MGHDK and CDR2 SYGVNS. The junction had 3 bases not matched to a gene; V was cut back by 7 bases and J by 4 bases. Here the CDR3 reads CASMGQFTGELFF. Written as DNA, the CDR3 is TGTGCCAGCATGGGACAGTTCACCGGGGAGCTGTTTTTT.

This clonotype was counted ten times or more. This chain uses TRBV6-4 with TRBJ2-6; D possibly matches TRBD1 or TRBD2 (5 bases each). The CDR3 runs 17 residues. V lost 6 bases and J 2 bases, leaving 17 bases between the germline ends. The germline V gene has CDR1 MRHNA and CDR2 SNTAGT. In DNA, the CDR3 is TGTGCCAGCAGCCCCCTAGCCCTAGGGGCTGGGGCCAACGTCCTGACTTTC. Amino acids: CASSPLALGAGANVLTF.

About this clonotype: A read error may explain this, as a much larger clone is one base away. The chain joins TRBV10-3 to TRBJ1-5, with D perhaps TRBD1 (5 bases). V gave up 7 bases and J gave up 6 bases, with 19 bases separating them. This CDR3 is built from 15 residues. Germline V CDR1 and CDR2: ENHRY, SYGVKD. CDR3 residues: CAIIPERGTGQPQHF. The CDR3 region has the DNA TGTGCCATCATCCCCGAACGAGGGACGGGTCAGCCCCAGCATTTT.

This clonotype was observed at least ten times. This sequence joins TRBV13 and TRBJ1-1, with TRBD1 matching 7 bases. The CDR3 length is 17 residues. Germline CDR1 and CDR2: PRHDT and FYEKMQ (reference sequence). The V gene end was trimmed by 0 bases and the J gene end by 3 bases; junction bases not matched to a gene: 10. CDR3 amino acids: CASSLGTGLTGDTEAFF. Here the CDR3 DNA reads TGTGCCAGCAGCTTAGGGACAGGGCTTACGGGGGACACTGAAGCTTTCTTT.

In nucleotides, the CDR3 is TGCGCCAGCAGTGAGTCAGCTGGGGCCGGGGAGCTGTTTTTT. Translated, it gives CASSESAGAGELFF. This sequence joins TRBV10-1 and TRBJ2-2, with D uncertain. The CDR3 is made up of 14 amino acids. Between the trimmed V and J ends, which lost 0 bases and 6 bases, there was a span of 8 bases. Germline CDR1 and CDR2: WNHNN and SYGVQD (reference sequence).

The table lists this clonotype with a few counts. V usage is TRBV6-5 and J usage is TRBJ1-2; D is perhaps TRBD1 (5 bases). The V gene lost 5 bases and the J gene lost 4 bases, with 17 bases spanning the gap. This CDR3 spans 15 amino acids. The germline CDR1 and CDR2 sequences are MNHEY and SVGAGI. The CDR3 spells CASSVDSNGGYGYTF. CDR3 DNA sequence: TGTGCCAGCAGTGTAGACAGTAACGGCGGCTATGGCTACACCTTC.

The V and J genes are TRBV6-5 and TRBJ1-5, with D possibly TRBD1 on 6 matching bases. The CDR3 has 14 amino acids. Trimming pared 5 bases from V and 7 bases from J, leaving 15 bases between. The germline V gene has CDR1 MNHEY and CDR2 SVGAGI. CDR3 in amino acids: CASSPSQGRQPQHF. CDR3 sequence (DNA): TGTGCCAGCAGTCCCTCGCAGGGGCGACAGCCCCAGCATTTT.

The table lists this clonotype with many counts. The chain links TRBV7-2 to TRBJ2-5; perhaps TRBD2 as D (5 bases). V lost 2 bases to trimming and J lost 4 bases, with 17 bases between them. CDR3 length equals 16 residues. Germline V gene sequence: CDR1 SGHTA, CDR2 FQGNSA. In nucleotides, the CDR3 is TGTGCCAGCAGCTTATCTAGGACCCGGGGATCAGAGACCCAGTACTTC. Translating it yields CASSLSRTRGSETQYF.